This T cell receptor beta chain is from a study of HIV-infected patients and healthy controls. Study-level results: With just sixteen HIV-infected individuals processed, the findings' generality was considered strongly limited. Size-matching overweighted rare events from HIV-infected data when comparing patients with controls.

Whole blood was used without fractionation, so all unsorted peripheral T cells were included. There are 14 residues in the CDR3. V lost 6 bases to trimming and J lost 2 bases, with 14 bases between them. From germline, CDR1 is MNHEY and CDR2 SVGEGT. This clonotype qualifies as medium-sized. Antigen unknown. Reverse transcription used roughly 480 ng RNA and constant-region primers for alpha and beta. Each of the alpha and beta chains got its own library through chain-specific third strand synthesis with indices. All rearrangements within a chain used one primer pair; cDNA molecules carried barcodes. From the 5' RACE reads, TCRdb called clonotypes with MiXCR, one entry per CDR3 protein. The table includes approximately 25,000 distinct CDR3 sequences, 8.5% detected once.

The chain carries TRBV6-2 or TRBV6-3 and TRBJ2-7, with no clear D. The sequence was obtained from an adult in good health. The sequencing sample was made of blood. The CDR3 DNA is TGTGCCAGCAGCCTCTATTCCTCGCCCTACGAGCAGTACTTC. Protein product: CASSLYSSPYEQYF.